This T cell receptor (beta chain) appears in the sequencing data of a study of cytomegalovirus exposure and HLA in healthy donors. The study's findings and limits: Prediction of most subjects' HLA-A and HLA-B alleles by TCR beta sequences was reportedly accurate.

Trimming took 5 bases from V and 6 from J, leaving 11 bases between them. The CDR3 is made up of 12 amino acids. CDR1 is SGHAT and CDR2 is FQNNGV in the germline V gene. About this clone itself: Its specificity is not known.

The primer mix had 60 Vbeta and 13 Jbeta primers. This table comes from immunoSEQ multiplex PCR, and its TCRdb copy is limited to in-frame clones, with some not included. The sample holds around 200,000 clones, 70% seen once. The TCR comes from a man aged 35 to 55 in good health and CMV-seropositive. The genes are TRBV11-2 and TRBJ2-7; D is ambiguous. The sequenced sample was PBMCs. This chain's CDR3 is CASSPPRLEQYF. The CDR3 DNA reads TGTGCCAGCAGCCCTCCCAGACTCGAGCAGTACTTC.